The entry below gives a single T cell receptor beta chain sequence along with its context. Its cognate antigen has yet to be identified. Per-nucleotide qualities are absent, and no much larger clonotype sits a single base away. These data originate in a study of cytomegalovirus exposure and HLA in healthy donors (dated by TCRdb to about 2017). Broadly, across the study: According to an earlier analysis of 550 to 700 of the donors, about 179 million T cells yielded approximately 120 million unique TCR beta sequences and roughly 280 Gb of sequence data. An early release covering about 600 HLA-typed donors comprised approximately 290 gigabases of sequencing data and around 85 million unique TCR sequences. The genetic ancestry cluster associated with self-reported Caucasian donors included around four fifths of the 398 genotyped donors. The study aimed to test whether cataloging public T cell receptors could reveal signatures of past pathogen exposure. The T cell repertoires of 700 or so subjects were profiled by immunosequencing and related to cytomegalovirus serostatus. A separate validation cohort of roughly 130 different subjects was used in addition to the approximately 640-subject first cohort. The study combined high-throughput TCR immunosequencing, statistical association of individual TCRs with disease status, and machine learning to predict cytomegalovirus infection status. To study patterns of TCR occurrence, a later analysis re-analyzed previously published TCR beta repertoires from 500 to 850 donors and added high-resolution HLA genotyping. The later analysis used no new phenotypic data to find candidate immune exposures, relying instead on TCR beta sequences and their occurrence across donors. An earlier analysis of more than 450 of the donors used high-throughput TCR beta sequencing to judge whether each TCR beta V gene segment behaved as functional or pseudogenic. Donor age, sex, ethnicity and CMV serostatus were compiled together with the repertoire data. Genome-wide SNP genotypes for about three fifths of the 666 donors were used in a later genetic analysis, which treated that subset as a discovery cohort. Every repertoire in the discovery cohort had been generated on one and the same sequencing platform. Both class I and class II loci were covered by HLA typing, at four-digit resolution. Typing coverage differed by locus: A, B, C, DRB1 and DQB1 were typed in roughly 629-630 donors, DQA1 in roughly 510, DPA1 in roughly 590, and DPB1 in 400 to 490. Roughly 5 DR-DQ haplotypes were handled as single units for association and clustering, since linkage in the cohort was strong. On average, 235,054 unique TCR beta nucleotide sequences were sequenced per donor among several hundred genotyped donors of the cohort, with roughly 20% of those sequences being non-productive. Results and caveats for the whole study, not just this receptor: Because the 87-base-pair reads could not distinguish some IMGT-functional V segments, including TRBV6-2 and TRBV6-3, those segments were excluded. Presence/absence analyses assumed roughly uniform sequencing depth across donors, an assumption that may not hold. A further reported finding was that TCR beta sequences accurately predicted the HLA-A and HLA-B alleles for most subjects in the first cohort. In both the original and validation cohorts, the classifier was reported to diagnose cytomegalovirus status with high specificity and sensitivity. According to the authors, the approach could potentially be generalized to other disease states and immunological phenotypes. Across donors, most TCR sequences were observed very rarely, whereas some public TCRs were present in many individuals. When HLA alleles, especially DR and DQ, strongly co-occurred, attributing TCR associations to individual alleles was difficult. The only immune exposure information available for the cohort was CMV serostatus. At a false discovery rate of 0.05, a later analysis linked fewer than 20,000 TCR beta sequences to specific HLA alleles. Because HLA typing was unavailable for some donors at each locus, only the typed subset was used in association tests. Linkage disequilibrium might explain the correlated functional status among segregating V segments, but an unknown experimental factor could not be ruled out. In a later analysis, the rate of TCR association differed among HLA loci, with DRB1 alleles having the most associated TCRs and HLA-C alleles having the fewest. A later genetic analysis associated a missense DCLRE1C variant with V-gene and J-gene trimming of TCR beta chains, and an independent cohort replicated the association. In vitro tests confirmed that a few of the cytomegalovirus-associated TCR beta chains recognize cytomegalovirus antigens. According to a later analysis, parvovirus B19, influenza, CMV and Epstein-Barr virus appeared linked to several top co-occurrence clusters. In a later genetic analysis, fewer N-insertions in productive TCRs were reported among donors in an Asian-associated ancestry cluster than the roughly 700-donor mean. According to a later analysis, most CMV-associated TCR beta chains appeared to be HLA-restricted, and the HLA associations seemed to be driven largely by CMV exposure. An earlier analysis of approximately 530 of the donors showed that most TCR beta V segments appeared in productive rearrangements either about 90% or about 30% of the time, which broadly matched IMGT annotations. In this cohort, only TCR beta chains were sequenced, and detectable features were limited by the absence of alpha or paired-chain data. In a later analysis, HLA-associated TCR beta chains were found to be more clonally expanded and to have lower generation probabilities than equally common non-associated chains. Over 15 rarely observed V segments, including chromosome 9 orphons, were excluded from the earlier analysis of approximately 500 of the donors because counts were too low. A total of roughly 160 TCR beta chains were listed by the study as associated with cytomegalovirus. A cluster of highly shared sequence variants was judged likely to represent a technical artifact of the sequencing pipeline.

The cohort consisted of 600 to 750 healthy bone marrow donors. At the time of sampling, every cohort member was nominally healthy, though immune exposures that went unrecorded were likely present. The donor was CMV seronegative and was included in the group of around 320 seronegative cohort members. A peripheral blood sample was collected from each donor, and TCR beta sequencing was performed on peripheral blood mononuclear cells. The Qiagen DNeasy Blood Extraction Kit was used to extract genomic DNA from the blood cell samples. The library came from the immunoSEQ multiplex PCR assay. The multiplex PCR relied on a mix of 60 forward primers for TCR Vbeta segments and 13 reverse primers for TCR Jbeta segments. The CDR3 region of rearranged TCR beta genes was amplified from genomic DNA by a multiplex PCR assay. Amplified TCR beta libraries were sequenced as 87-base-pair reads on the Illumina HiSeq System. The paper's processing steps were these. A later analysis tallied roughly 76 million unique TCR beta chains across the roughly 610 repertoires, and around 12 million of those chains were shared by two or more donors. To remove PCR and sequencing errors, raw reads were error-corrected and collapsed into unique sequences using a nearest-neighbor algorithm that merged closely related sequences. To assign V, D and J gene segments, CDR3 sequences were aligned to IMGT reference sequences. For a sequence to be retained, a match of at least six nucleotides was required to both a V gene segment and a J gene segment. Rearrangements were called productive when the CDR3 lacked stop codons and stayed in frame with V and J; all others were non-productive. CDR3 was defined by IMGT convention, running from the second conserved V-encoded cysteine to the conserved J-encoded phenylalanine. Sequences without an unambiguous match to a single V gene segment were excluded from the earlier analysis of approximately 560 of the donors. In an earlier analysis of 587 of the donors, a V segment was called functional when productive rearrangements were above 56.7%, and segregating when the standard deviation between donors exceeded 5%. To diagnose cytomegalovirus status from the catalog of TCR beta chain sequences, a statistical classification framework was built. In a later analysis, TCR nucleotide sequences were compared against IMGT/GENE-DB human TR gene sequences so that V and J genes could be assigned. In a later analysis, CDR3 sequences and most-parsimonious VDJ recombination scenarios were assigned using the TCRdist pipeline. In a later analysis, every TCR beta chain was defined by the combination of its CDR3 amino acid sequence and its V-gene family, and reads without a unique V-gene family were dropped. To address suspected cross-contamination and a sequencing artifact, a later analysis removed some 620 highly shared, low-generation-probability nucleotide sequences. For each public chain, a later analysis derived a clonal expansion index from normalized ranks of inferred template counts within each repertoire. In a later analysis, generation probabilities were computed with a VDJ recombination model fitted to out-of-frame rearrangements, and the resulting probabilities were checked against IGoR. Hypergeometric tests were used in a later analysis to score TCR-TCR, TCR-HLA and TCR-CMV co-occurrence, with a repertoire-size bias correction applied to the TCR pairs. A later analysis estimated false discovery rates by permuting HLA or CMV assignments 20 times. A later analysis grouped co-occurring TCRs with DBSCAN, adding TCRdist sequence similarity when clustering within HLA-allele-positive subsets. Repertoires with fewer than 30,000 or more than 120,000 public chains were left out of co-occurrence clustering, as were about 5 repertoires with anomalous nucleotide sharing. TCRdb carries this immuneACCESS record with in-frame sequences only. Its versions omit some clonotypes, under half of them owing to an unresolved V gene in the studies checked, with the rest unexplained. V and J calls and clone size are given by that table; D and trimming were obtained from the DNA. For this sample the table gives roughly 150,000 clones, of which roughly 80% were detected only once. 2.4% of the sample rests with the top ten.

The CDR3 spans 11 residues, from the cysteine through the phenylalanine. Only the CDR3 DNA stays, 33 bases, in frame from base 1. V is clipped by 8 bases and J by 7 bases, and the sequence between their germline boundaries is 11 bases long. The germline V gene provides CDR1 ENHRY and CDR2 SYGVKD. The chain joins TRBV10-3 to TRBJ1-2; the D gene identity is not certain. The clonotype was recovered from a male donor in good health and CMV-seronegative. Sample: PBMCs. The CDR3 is CAISPSLGYTF. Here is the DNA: TGTGCCATCTCCCCCTCTCTTGGCTACACCTTC.